This T cell receptor (beta chain) was captured in a study of blood T cell repertoires in COVID-19. As for the study in general: Sites across the United States, Italy and Spain contributed samples from acute and convalescent COVID-19.

Individuals aged roughly 18 to 95 years were recruited from about two dozen US areas. Donors in Cohort 3 counted as recovered after two negative PCRs, clearance, or symptom resolution. In the original processing: Researchers report that nucleated cell counts were estimated from reference gene primer amplification. Using immunoSEQ multiplex PCR, the repertoire was profiled, and TCRdb retains in-frame clones only, with some absent. Clone size and V and J calls were adopted from that table, with D and trimming inferred from the DNA. This sample has 170,000 or so clones, with roughly nine tenths found just once. Germline loops: CDR1 GTSNPN, CDR2 SVGIG (reference sequence). The germline V and J ends were trimmed by 5 bases and 1 base, with 8 bases remaining between them. The CDR3 length is 12 residues.

J is TRBJ1-1 and V is TRBV30; D unresolved. This receptor was obtained from a woman aged 50 to 60 who had recovered from COVID-19. The specimen sequenced was PBMCs or T cells enriched from blood (not recorded which). CDR3 in amino acids: CAWDPRNTEAFF. Written as DNA, the CDR3 is TGTGCCTGGGACCCGCGGAACACTGAAGCTTTCTTT.